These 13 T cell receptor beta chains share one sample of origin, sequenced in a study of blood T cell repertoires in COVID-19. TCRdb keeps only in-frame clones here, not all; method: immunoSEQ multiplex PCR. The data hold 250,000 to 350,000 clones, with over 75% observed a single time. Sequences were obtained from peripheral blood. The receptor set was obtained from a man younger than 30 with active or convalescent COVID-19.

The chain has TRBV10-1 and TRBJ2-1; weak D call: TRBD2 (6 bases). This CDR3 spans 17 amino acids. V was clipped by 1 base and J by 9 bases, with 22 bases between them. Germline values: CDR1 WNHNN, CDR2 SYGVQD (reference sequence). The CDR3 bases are TGCGCCAGCAGTGAGTACCGGGGGTTGAAGGCGGCCGCTGAGCAGTTCTTC. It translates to CASSEYRGLKAAAEQFF.

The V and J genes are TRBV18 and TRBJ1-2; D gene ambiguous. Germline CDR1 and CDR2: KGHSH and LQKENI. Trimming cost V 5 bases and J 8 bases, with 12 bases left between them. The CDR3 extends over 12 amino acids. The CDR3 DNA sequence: TGTGCCAGCTCATTGCGACTAACGGGCTACACCTTC. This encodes CASSLRLTGYTF.

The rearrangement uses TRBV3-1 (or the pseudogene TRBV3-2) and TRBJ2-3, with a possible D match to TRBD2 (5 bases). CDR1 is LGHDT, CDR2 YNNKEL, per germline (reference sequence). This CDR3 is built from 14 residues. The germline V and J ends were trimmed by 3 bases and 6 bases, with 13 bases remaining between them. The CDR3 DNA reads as TGTGCCAGCAGCCAGGCGGGTTTAGCGGATACGCAGTATTTT. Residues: CASSQAGLADTQYF.

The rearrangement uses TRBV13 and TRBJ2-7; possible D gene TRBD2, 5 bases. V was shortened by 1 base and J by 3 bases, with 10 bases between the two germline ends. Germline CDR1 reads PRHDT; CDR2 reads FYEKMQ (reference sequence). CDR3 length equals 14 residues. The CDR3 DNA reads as TGTGCCAGCAGCTTAGCCGGCCGGGGCTACGAGCAGTACTTC. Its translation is CASSLAGRGYEQYF.

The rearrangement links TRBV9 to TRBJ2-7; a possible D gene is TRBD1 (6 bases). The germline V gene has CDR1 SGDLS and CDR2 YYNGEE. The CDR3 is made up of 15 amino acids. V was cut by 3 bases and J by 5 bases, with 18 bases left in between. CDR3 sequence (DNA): TGTGCCAGCAGCGCCCAACAAGGGGGAATCGACGAGCAGTACTTC. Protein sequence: CASSAQQGGIDEQYF. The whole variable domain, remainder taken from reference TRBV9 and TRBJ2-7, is DSGVTQTPKHLITATGQRVTLRCSPRSGDLSVYWYQQSLDQGLQFLIQYYNGEERAKGNILERFSAQQFPDLHSELNLSSLELGDSALYFCASSAQQGGIDEQYFGPGTRLTVT.

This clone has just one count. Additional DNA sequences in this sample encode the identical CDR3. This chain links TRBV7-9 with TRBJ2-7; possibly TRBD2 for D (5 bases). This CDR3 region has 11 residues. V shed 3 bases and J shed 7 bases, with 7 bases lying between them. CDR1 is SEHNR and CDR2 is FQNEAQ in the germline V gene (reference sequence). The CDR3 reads CASSFGDEQYF. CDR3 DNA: TGTGCCAGCAGCTTCGGGGATGAGCAGTACTTC.

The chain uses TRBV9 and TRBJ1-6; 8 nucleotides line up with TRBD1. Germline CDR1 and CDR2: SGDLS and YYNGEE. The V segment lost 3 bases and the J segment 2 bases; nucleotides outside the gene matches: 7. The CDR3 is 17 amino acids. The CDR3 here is CASSAEGQGPYNSPLHF. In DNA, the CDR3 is TGTGCCAGCAGCGCTGAAGGACAGGGCCCCTATAATTCACCCCTCCACTTT.

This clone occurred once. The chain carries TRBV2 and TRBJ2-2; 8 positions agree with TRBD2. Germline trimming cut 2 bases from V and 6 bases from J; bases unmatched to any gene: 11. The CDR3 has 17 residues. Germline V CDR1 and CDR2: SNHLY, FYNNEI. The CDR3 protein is CASSELSTSGGAGELFF. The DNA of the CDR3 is TGTGCCAGCAGTGAACTTTCAACTAGCGGAGGAGCCGGGGAGCTGTTTTTT.

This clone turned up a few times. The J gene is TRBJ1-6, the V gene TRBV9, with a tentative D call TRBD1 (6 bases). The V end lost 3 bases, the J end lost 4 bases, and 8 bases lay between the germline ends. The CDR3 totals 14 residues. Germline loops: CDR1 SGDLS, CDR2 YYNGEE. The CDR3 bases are TGTGCCAGCAGCGGAGGGACATATAATTCACCCCTCCACTTT. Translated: CASSGGTYNSPLHF.

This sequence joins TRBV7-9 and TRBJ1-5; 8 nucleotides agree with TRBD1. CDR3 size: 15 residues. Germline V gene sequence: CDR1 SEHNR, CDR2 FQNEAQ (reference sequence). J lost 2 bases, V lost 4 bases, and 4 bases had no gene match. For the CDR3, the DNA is TGTGCCAGCAGCTCCCTGACAGGGGGCAATCAGCCCCAGCATTTT. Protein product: CASSSLTGGNQPQHF. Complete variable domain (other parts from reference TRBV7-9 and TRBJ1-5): DTGVSQNPRHKITKRGQNVTFRCDPISEHNRLYWYRQTLGQGPEFLTYFQNEAQLEKSRLLSDRFSAERPKGSFSTLEIQRTEQGDSAMYLCASSSLTGGNQPQHFGDGTRLSIL.

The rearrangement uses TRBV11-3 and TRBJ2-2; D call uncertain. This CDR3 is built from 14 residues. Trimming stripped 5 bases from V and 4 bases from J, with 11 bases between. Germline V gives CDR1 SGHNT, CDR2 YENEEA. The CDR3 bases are TGTGCCAGCAGCCCCGTACGAGGCACCGGGGAGCTGTTTTTT. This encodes CASSPVRGTGELFF. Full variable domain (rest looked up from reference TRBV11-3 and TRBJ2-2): EAGVVQSPRYKIIEKKQPVAFWCNPISGHNTLYWYLQNLGQGPELLIRYENEEAVDDSQLPKDRFSAERLKGVDSTLKIQPAELGDSAVYLCASSPVRGTGELFFGEGSRLTVL.

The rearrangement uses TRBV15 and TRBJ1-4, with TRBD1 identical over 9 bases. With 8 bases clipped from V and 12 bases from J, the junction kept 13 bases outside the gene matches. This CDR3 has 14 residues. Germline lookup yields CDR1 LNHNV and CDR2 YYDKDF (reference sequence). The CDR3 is CATRRPGQGTELFF. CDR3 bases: TGTGCCACCCGCCGCCCGGGACAGGGTACGGAACTGTTTTTT.

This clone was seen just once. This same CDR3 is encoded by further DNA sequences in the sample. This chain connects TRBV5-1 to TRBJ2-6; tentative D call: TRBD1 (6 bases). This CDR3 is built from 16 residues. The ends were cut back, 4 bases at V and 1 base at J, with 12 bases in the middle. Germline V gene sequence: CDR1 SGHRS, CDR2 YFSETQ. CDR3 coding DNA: TGCGCCAGCAGCCCACAGGGCTCTTCTGGGGCCAACGTCCTGACTTTC. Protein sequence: CASSPQGSSGANVLTF.